The 25 T cell receptor beta chains reported below all come from one sample, sequenced in a study of T cells in Graves' hyperthyroidism and ophthalmopathy. Amplified regions were TCR beta CDR3 sequences from RNA transcripts. The HTBI primer set drove a first-round RT-PCR of the TCR CDR3. TCRdb reprocessed the multiplex PCR reads via MiXCR and lists one record per CDR3 protein. The sample lists about 360,000 distinct CDR3 sequences; 25% were seen once. The sample consisted of blood. The source of these receptors is a man between 50 and 59 years old with Graves' hyperthyroidism.

The chain has TRBV5-1 and TRBJ2-3; D gene unclear. V was cut by 4 bases and J by 6 bases, with 9 bases left in between. Germline CDR1 and CDR2: SGHRS and YFSETQ. The CDR3 extends over 12 amino acids. The CDR3 reads CASSQGLDTQYF. DNA of the CDR3: TGCGCCAGCAGCCAAGGTCTGGATACGCAGTATTTT. The variable domain in full, completed from reference TRBV5-1 and TRBJ2-3, reads KAGVTQTPRYLIKTRGQQVTLSCSPISGHRSVSWYQQTPGQGLQFLFEYFSETQRNKGNFPGRFSGRQFSNSRSEMNVSTLELGDSALYLCASSQGLDTQYFGPGTRLTVL.

The genes are TRBV4-1 and TRBJ1-2; TRBD1 aligns across 9 bases. CDR1 and CDR2 (germline): MGHRA, YSYEKL. This CDR3 contains 17 residues. V gave up 0 bases and J gave up 3 bases; unmatched junction bases: 8. CDR3 nucleotide sequence: TGCGCCAGCAGCCAAGATCAGCGGACAGGGGTTCACTATGGCTACACCTTC. Translation gives CASSQDQRTGVHYGYTF.

V gene TRBV20-1 combines with J gene TRBJ2-1, with 9 bases lining up with TRBD2. Germline V gives CDR1 DFQATT, CDR2 SNEGSKA (reference sequence). With 1 base clipped from V and 6 bases from J, the junction kept 4 bases outside the gene matches. CDR3 length: 14 amino acids. CDR3 protein: CSARVRGRVNEQFF. The CDR3 nucleotides are TGCAGTGCTAGAGTTCGCGGGAGGGTCAATGAGCAGTTCTTC.

This clonotype has only a few counts. The chain uses TRBV12-3 or TRBV12-4 and TRBJ1-2, with no clear D. V was cut by 6 bases and J by 3 bases, with 11 bases left in between. There are 13 residues in the CDR3. CDR3 loop: CASSSGADYGYTF. The CDR3 nucleotides are TGTGCCAGCAGCTCCGGAGCCGACTATGGCTACACCTTC.

The chain recombines TRBV7-3 with TRBJ1-5, with D hard to call. Germline CDR1 SGHTA, CDR2 FQGTGA. Trimming took off 8 bases at V and 9 bases at J, with 2 bases between the two ends. The CDR3 extends over 8 amino acids. The CDR3 spells CASLPQHF. CDR3 bases: TGTGCCAGCTTGCCCCAGCATTTT.

The V gene is TRBV20-1, the J gene TRBJ2-3; D call uncertain. V lost 6 bases and J lost 2, with 15 bases in between. Germline V gene lookup returns CDR1 DFQATT and CDR2 SNEGSKA (reference sequence). This CDR3 comprises 14 residues. CDR3 sequence (DNA): TGCAGTGCGCGTTCCTTTGTTCTCACAGATACGCAGTATTTT. This sequence encodes CSARSFVLTDTQYF.

The J gene is TRBJ2-7, the V gene TRBV29-1; TRBD1 matches at 11 bases. V lost 5 bases, J lost 3 bases, and 3 bases stayed unmatched. This CDR3 is 13 amino acids long. Germline CDR1 SQVTM, CDR2 ANQGSEA. The CDR3 reads CSVPGQGDYEQYF. CDR3 in DNA: TGCAGCGTTCCGGGACAGGGGGACTACGAGCAGTACTTC.

The rearrangement links TRBV7-9 to TRBJ2-7; D is perhaps TRBD1 or TRBD2 (5 bases each). CDR1 and CDR2 from the germline V gene are SEHNR and FQNEAQ (reference sequence). With 1 base removed from V and 2 bases from J, the gap between germline ends came to 15 bases. The CDR3 is 16 amino acids. CDR3 loop: CASSLVTGTHAYEQYF. The CDR3 DNA follows: TGTGCCAGCAGCTTAGTTACCGGGACCCACGCCTACGAGCAGTACTTC.

V usage is TRBV19 and J usage is TRBJ2-7, with 9 bases matching TRBD2. CDR3 length: 15 amino acids. The trim removed 3 bases at V and 3 bases at J, leaving 6 bases unmatched. Germline assignment: CDR1 LNHDA and CDR2 SQIVND (reference sequence). As DNA, the CDR3 is TGTGCCAGTAGTATCCTTAGCGGGAGAGGCTACGAGCAGTACTTC. It specifies CASSILSGRGYEQYF.

The CDR3 region has the DNA TGTGCCAGCAGTTACTCCCGTAGCTCCTACGAGCAGTACTTC. Translating it yields CASSYSRSSYEQYF. The rearrangement joins TRBV6-5 to TRBJ2-7; D is uncertain. The germline CDR1 and CDR2 sequences are MNHEY and SVGAGI. Trimming removed 0 bases at V and 0 bases at J, with 6 bases between. CDR3 length equals 14 residues.

This clonotype was picked up a small number of times. The V and J genes are TRBV19 and TRBJ2-3; D perhaps matches TRBD2 (7 bases). Per the germline V gene, CDR1 is LNHDA and CDR2 is SQIVND (reference sequence). The CDR3 contains 16 residues. The V end lost 3 bases, the J end lost 4 bases, and 17 bases lay between the germline ends. The CDR3 sequence is CASSMRRGRLSDTQYF. For the CDR3, the DNA is TGTGCCAGTAGTATGCGGCGGGGGCGGCTATCAGATACGCAGTATTTT.

The J gene is TRBJ1-5, the V gene TRBV5-1; D gene ambiguous. This CDR3 spans 14 amino acids. The germline CDR1 and CDR2 sequences are SGHRS and YFSETQ. The V and J ends lost 0 bases and 4 bases respectively, with 8 bases between them. This CDR3 reads CASSLGPENQPQHF. The CDR3 coding sequence is TGCGCCAGCAGCTTGGGCCCCGAGAATCAGCCCCAGCATTTT.

Only a few counts were recorded for this clonotype. The chain combines TRBV12-3 or TRBV12-4 with TRBJ2-3; 7 nucleotides align to TRBD1. V shed 5 bases and J 1 base; nucleotides not matched to a gene: 6. This CDR3 has 15 residues. The DNA of the CDR3 is TGTGCCAGCAGTCTCAGGGGACAGCGCACAGATACGCAGTATTTT. Translated, it gives CASSLRGQRTDTQYF.

This chain uses TRBV5-1 with TRBJ2-1, with unresolved D. The CDR3 has 14 amino acids. V lost 4 bases to trimming and J lost 8 bases, with 16 bases between them. Germline CDR1 SGHRS, CDR2 YFSETQ. The CDR3 DNA follows: TGCGCCAGCAGCGTATCCGGGCCCGGTTATGAGCAGTTCTTC. Translating it yields CASSVSGPGYEQFF.

The chain links TRBV7-2 to TRBJ2-1; tentatively, D is TRBD2 (6 bases). Deletions cut 3 bases from V and 7 bases from J, with 16 bases between. Germline CDR1 is SGHTA and CDR2 is FQGNSA. The CDR3 spans 15 residues. The chain's CDR3 is CASSFELAGTNEQFF. The CDR3 DNA sequence: TGTGCCAGCAGCTTTGAACTAGCTGGTACGAATGAGCAGTTCTTC.

The rearrangement uses TRBV6-1 and TRBJ2-1, with unresolved D. The CDR3 has 15 amino acids. Trimming left V 7 bases short and J 0 bases short, with 13 bases between. Per the germline V gene, CDR1 is MNHNS and CDR2 is SASEGT. The CDR3: CASTSLVGSYNEQFF. Written as DNA, the CDR3 is TGTGCCAGCACATCTCTAGTGGGCTCCTACAATGAGCAGTTCTTC.

In regard to this clonotype: One end of the junction fails to match germline, which may point to a read error. The chain joins TRBV29-1 to TRBJ1-1, with D unresolved. Looked up from germline, CDR1 is SQVTM and CDR2 is ANQGSEA. The CDR3 length is 13 residues. For the CDR3, the DNA is TGCAGCGTTCGGACTGCCGGAGACACTGAAGCTTCCTTT. Translated: CSVRTAGDTEASF.

This clonotype came up a few times. The chain has TRBV6-2 or TRBV6-3 and TRBJ2-3; no reliable D call. The CDR3 length is 14 residues. CDR1 and CDR2 from the germline V gene are MNHEY and SVGEGT. Trimming shortened V by 4 bases and J by 7 bases, and 15 bases separated the two germline ends. CDR3 coding DNA: TGTGCCAGCAGTTCCTCCCCGGCGGCCAATACGCAGTATTTT. Amino acids: CASSSSPAANTQYF.

The V and J genes are TRBV5-1 and TRBJ2-7; no clear D gene. This CDR3 has 15 residues. V was cut by 0 bases and J by 4 bases, with 14 bases left in between. The germline V gene encodes CDR1 SGHRS and CDR2 YFSETQ. The CDR3 sequence: CASSLASQGSYEQYF. DNA of the CDR3: TGCGCCAGCAGCTTGGCCTCCCAAGGATCGTACGAGCAGTACTTC.

A few counts support this clonotype. The rearrangement links TRBV4-1 to TRBJ2-3, with 9 positions matching TRBD2. The CDR3 sequence is 18 residues long. The trim removed 3 bases at V and 6 bases at J, leaving 16 bases unmatched. Germline V gene sequence: CDR1 MGHRA, CDR2 YSYEKL. This chain's CDR3 is CASSQVPSGAGGLDTQYF. DNA for the CDR3: TGCGCCAGCAGCCAGGTCCCCAGTGGAGCGGGAGGTTTGGATACGCAGTATTTT.

The chain uses TRBV12-3 or TRBV12-4 and TRBJ1-1, with 7 bases matching TRBD1. The V and J ends lost 7 bases and 1 base, in that order; junction bases with no gene match: 6. CDR3 size: 14 residues. CDR3 bases: TGTGCCAGCACCCAGGGGGGACGGAACACTGAAGCTTTCTTT. Protein: CASTQGGRNTEAFF.

V is TRBV11-2 and J is TRBJ2-1, with D uncertain. V lost 3 bases to trimming and J lost 12 bases, with 12 bases between them. Germline values: CDR1 SGHAT, CDR2 FQNNGV. This CDR3 is 12 amino acids long. The CDR3 spells CASSFKVDRQFF. The DNA of the CDR3 is TGTGCCAGCAGCTTTAAGGTGGATCGGCAGTTCTTC.

The chain uses TRBV15 and TRBJ2-7, with TRBD1 identical over 7 bases. V lost 5 bases and J lost 0; bases outside the gene matches: 7. Germline values: CDR1 LNHNV, CDR2 YYDKDF (reference sequence). CDR3 size: 15 residues. CDR3 bases: TGTGCCACCAGCTCCCCGGGACAGTACTCCTACGAGCAGTACTTC. Protein: CATSSPGQYSYEQYF.

A few counts support this clonotype. The rearrangement uses TRBV29-1 and TRBJ1-5; 8 bases match TRBD1. Germline V gene lookup returns CDR1 SQVTM and CDR2 ANQGSEA. The length of the CDR3 is 15 residues. V lost 4 bases, J lost 4 bases, and 9 bases stayed unmatched. The CDR3 loop is CSVGSGTGGNQPQHF. The DNA for the CDR3 is TGCAGCGTTGGCAGCGGGACAGGAGGAAATCAGCCCCAGCATTTT.

This clonotype was counted ten times or more. The chain links TRBV3-1 to TRBJ1-2; no clear D. CDR3 length equals 14 residues. Germline-derived CDR1 and CDR2 are LGHDT and YNNKEL (reference sequence). Trimming took 10 bases from V and 5 from J, leaving 20 bases between them. CDR3 sequence (DNA): TGTGCCACCGCAAATGAGGGCAGGAGTTATGGCTACACCTTC. Its protein is CATANEGRSYGYTF.